The 28 T cell receptor beta chains reported below all come from one sample, sequenced in a study of PD-1 blockade in classical Hodgkin lymphoma. The patients all showed relapse after autologous stem cell transplantation, while their brentuximab vedotin exposure varied. TCRdb's copy holds only in-frame clones and misses some; the assay was immunoSEQ multiplex PCR. Among over 70,000 clones listed, roughly 90% were seen once. The source was peripheral blood mononuclear cells (PBMCs), collected at baseline. These receptor sequences come from a human donor with classical Hodgkin lymphoma.

V gene TRBV7-9 combines with J gene TRBJ2-4; 12 bases map to TRBD2. The V segment lost 3 bases and the J segment 0 bases; nucleotides outside the gene matches: 6. Germline assignment: CDR1 SEHNR and CDR2 FQNEAQ (reference sequence). The CDR3 contains 18 residues. The CDR3 reads CASSFSTSGRKAKNIQYF. The CDR3 DNA follows: TGTGCCAGCAGCTTTTCGACTAGCGGGAGAAAAGCCAAAAACATTCAGTACTTC.

In its sample, this clone was seen a few times. The chain recombines TRBV5-8 with TRBJ1-1; D ambiguous. Trimming removed 5 bases at V and 2 bases at J, with 13 bases between. Germline CDR1 is SGHTS and CDR2 is YDEGEE. The CDR3 has 14 residues. Here the CDR3 reads CASSIGWRNTEAFF. The CDR3 DNA follows: TGTGCCAGCAGTATAGGGTGGCGAAACACTGAAGCTTTCTTT.

The chain employs TRBV7-9 and TRBJ2-6, with D maybe TRBD1 (5 bases). Trimming cost V 3 bases and J 4 bases, with 16 bases left between them. Germline loops: CDR1 SEHNR, CDR2 FQNEAQ (reference sequence). The CDR3 runs to 17 residues. In DNA form, the CDR3 reads TGTGCCAGCAGCTTTGGGCAGGGTTTGCTAGGGGCCAACGTCCTGACTTTC. Its translation: CASSFGQGLLGANVLTF.

The chain has TRBV5-4 and TRBJ2-7; possibly TRBD1 for D (6 bases). The V gene's germline CDR1 is SGHNT and CDR2 YYREEE (reference sequence). The V end lost 5 bases, the J end lost 7 bases, and 16 bases lay between the germline ends. The length of the CDR3 is 13 residues. The chain's CDR3 is CASSLMGAWEQYF. Here the CDR3 DNA reads TGTGCCAGCAGTTTGATGGGGGCGTGGGAGCAGTACTTC. The full variable domain, rest sourced from reference TRBV5-4 and TRBJ2-7, is ETGVTQSPTHLIKTRGQQVTLRCSSQSGHNTVSWYQQALGQGPQFIFQYYREEENGRGNFPPRFSGLQFPNYSSELNVNALELDDSALYLCASSLMGAWEQYFGPGTRLTVT.

The rearrangement uses TRBV4-2 and TRBJ1-3, with D perhaps matching TRBD1 (6 bases). V was cut by 0 bases and J by 8 bases, with 17 bases left in between. The CDR3 has 16 amino acids. The germline V gene has CDR1 LGHNA and CDR2 YNFKEQ. The CDR3 loop is CASSQETGFYGDTIYF. In DNA form, the CDR3 reads TGTGCCAGCAGCCAAGAAACAGGGTTCTACGGAGACACCATATATTTT.

The chain recombines TRBV15 with TRBJ2-7; possible D gene TRBD1, 6 bases. The CDR3 is 14 residues long. Germline CDR1 is LNHNV and CDR2 is YYDKDF (reference sequence). V dropped 0 bases and J dropped 3 bases, with 9 bases sitting between them. CDR3 DNA: TGTGCCACCAGCAGAGATCGGACAGACTACGAGCAGTACTTC. Encoded protein: CATSRDRTDYEQYF.

The chain employs TRBV6-1 and TRBJ2-7; D uncertain. CDR3 length: 16 amino acids. V lost 2 bases to trimming and J lost 3 bases, with 17 bases between them. The germline V gene encodes CDR1 MNHNS and CDR2 SASEGT. Here the CDR3 reads CASSEPPPGQRYEQYF. The CDR3 nucleotides read TGTGCCAGCAGTGAACCCCCCCCCGGGCAGCGCTACGAGCAGTACTTC.

The rearrangement links TRBV10-3 to TRBJ1-1; no clear D gene. From germline, CDR1 is ENHRY and CDR2 SYGVKD. The CDR3 consists of 14 residues. V lost 10 bases, J lost 0 bases, and 15 bases lay in between. Written as DNA, the CDR3 is TGTGCCACAACCAGTCGAGATATGAACACTGAAGCTTTCTTT. This codes for CATTSRDMNTEAFF.

This rearrangement joins TRBV6-6 to TRBJ1-5; 7 nucleotides line up with TRBD1. The CDR3 spans 16 residues. With 0 bases clipped from V and 7 bases from J, the junction kept 9 bases outside the gene matches. The germline V gene encodes CDR1 MNHNY and CDR2 SVGAGI (reference sequence). CDR3 bases: TGTGCCAGCAGTTACTCGCCGAACAGGGGTGAACAGCCCCAGCATTTT. As protein: CASSYSPNRGEQPQHF.

This clone showed up just a few times. This rearrangement joins TRBV6-5 to TRBJ1-2; 8 bases line up with TRBD1. The germline gives CDR1 MNHEY, CDR2 SVGAGI. The CDR3 sequence is 15 residues long. Germline trimming cut 2 bases from V and 5 bases from J; bases unmatched to any gene: 7. The chain's CDR3 is CASSYQMDRAYGYTF. The CDR3, as DNA: TGTGCCAGCAGTTACCAGATGGACAGGGCTTATGGCTACACCTTC.

The chain employs TRBV4-1 and TRBJ2-5; D possibly corresponds to TRBD2 (5 bases). There are 15 residues in the CDR3. V dropped 0 bases and J dropped 2 bases, with 10 bases sitting between them. The germline gives CDR1 MGHRA, CDR2 YSYEKL. CDR3: CASSQDRGGQETQYF. CDR3 DNA sequence: TGCGCCAGCAGCCAAGATCGAGGAGGACAAGAGACCCAGTACTTC.

The chain couples TRBV28 to TRBJ2-4; the D gene is possibly TRBD2 (5 bases). Germline V lookup: CDR1 MDHEN, CDR2 SYDVKM. V was clipped by 11 bases and J by 3 bases, with 11 bases between them. The CDR3 contains 12 residues. The CDR3 spells CACEGYKNIQYF. CDR3 sequence (DNA): TGTGCCTGCGAGGGATACAAAAACATTCAGTACTTC.

The chain employs TRBV5-1 and TRBJ2-7, with D perhaps TRBD1 (6 bases). V dropped 1 base and J dropped 3 bases, with 23 bases sitting between them. This CDR3 is built from 18 residues. Germline V gives CDR1 SGHRS, CDR2 YFSETQ. CDR3 sequence (DNA): TGCGCCAGCAGCTTGCTAGAACAGGGATCCGGAGTGGACTACGAGCAGTACTTC. Amino acids: CASSLLEQGSGVDYEQYF.

The chain has TRBV6-5 and TRBJ2-1; 11 positions agree with TRBD2. CDR3 length: 15 amino acids. V dropped 5 bases and J dropped 9; count of bases not matched to a gene: 9. Germline assignment: CDR1 MNHEY and CDR2 SVGAGI. Written as DNA, the CDR3 is TGTGCCAGCAGTCCCCTAGCGGGAGGTATAAGTGAGCAGTTCTTC. As protein: CASSPLAGGISEQFF.

This chain uses TRBV30 with TRBJ2-7; 7 nucleotides align to TRBD2. The germline V gene encodes CDR1 GTSNPN and CDR2 SVGIG (reference sequence). V was clipped by 4 bases and J by 6 bases; unmatched bases: 15. The CDR3 runs to 15 residues. CDR3 amino acids: CAWNPLAGRSGEQYF. The CDR3 nucleotides are TGTGCCTGGAACCCCCTCGCCGGGAGGAGTGGCGAGCAGTACTTC.

This clone was seen once. The chain has TRBV5-6 and TRBJ2-1, with a possible D match to TRBD2 (5 bases). V was cut by 4 bases and J by 4 bases, with 18 bases left in between. This CDR3 has 16 amino acids. CDR1 is SGHDT, CDR2 YYEEEE, per germline. The DNA for the CDR3 is TGTGCCAGCAGCCAGCTAGCCCCCCCTTCGTACAATGAGCAGTTCTTC. Its protein is CASSQLAPPSYNEQFF.

The rearrangement uses TRBV5-5 and TRBJ2-7, with D unresolved. V was clipped by 4 bases and J by 0 bases, with 5 bases between them. The CDR3 loop spans 12 amino acids. CDR1 is SGHKS, CDR2 YYEKEE, per germline (reference sequence). CDR3: CASSLSSYEQYF. The CDR3 DNA reads as TGTGCCAGCAGCCTTAGCTCCTACGAGCAGTACTTC.

This clone was observed once. The chain combines TRBV27 with TRBJ2-1; 7 positions agree with TRBD1. V lost 8 bases and J lost 3; bases outside the gene matches: 4. The CDR3 extends over 13 amino acids. CDR1 is MNHEY, CDR2 SMNVEV, per germline (reference sequence). The CDR3 DNA sequence: TGTGCCAGCCTAGACAGGGTCTACAATGAGCAGTTCTTC. It translates to CASLDRVYNEQFF.

The chain links TRBV15 to TRBJ2-7; either TRBD1 or TRBD2 may supply D (5 bases each). V was cut by 0 bases and J by 3 bases, with 12 bases left in between. This CDR3 region has 15 residues. CDR1 and CDR2 from the germline V gene are LNHNV and YYDKDF (reference sequence). This CDR3 reads CATSRDFAGSYEQYF. The CDR3, as DNA: TGTGCCACCAGCAGAGATTTCGCAGGGAGCTACGAGCAGTACTTC.

This chain uses TRBV7-6 with TRBJ2-3, with 10 positions matching TRBD2. The CDR3 has 16 amino acids. Trimming took 0 bases from V and 5 from J; bases not matched to a gene: 5. The germline gives CDR1 SGHVS, CDR2 FNYEAQ. The CDR3 sequence: CASSLARASGRDTQYF. CDR3 nucleotides: TGTGCCAGCAGCTTAGCGCGGGCTAGCGGGAGAGATACGCAGTATTTT.

The rearrangement uses TRBV28 and TRBJ1-1; a possible D gene is TRBD1 (5 bases). This CDR3 is 15 amino acids long. V dropped 2 bases and J dropped 5 bases, with 15 bases sitting between them. Looked up from germline, CDR1 is MDHEN and CDR2 is SYDVKM. The CDR3 DNA sequence: TGTGCCAGCAGTTTAATTGGTTATAGGGGAACTGAAGCTTTCTTT. It specifies CASSLIGYRGTEAFF.

The chain uses TRBV2 and TRBJ2-1; D gene uncertain. CDR3 length equals 15 residues. The germline V and J ends were trimmed by 8 bases and 3 bases, with 17 bases remaining between them. Germline CDR1 is SNHLY and CDR2 is FYNNEI. For the CDR3, the DNA is TGTGCCAGCGTGTACGAAGGACGGCTCTACAATGAGCAGTTCTTC. Protein sequence: CASVYEGRLYNEQFF.

A single count supports this clone. The gene calls are TRBV5-1 and TRBJ1-2; D is ambiguous. V gave up 0 bases and J gave up 5 bases, with 14 bases separating them. There are 15 residues in the CDR3. CDR1 is SGHRS, CDR2 YFSETQ, per germline. This chain's CDR3 is CASSLAQAGGYGYTF. In DNA form, the CDR3 reads TGCGCCAGCAGCTTGGCGCAGGCCGGAGGTTATGGCTACACCTTC.

V and J are TRBV7-9 and TRBJ2-7; 9 bases map to TRBD1. Germline trimming cut 6 bases from V and 7 bases from J; bases unmatched to any gene: 4. Per the germline V gene, CDR1 is SEHNR and CDR2 is FQNEAQ (reference sequence). The CDR3 has 12 residues. The CDR3 loop reads CASRSDRGEQYF. The CDR3 nucleotides are TGTGCCAGCAGGTCAGACAGGGGGGAGCAGTACTTC.

This chain joins TRBV27 and TRBJ2-1, with a tentative D call TRBD1 (5 bases). CDR1 is MNHEY and CDR2 is SMNVEV in the germline V gene (reference sequence). The CDR3 has 14 residues. Trimming stripped 2 bases from V and 6 bases from J, with 11 bases between. CDR3 DNA: TGTGCCAGCAGTTTAATACCCCAGGGCAATGAGCAGTTCTTC. This encodes CASSLIPQGNEQFF.

V gene TRBV15 combines with J gene TRBJ1-3; 8 bases map to TRBD1. Germline V gene data show CDR1 as LNHNV and CDR2 as YYDKDF (reference sequence). V lost 5 bases, J lost 1 base, and 4 bases stayed unmatched. The CDR3 has 15 residues. CDR3 coding DNA: TGTGCCACCAGCTCTCACAGGGGGTCTGGAAACACCATATATTTT. It is translated as CATSSHRGSGNTIYF.

This clone was seen a single time. The chain couples TRBV5-4 to TRBJ1-2; 8 bases are a match to TRBD1. CDR3 length: 12 amino acids. The V gene's germline CDR1 is SGHNT and CDR2 YYREEE (reference sequence). Trimming removed 4 bases from V and 10 bases from J; junction bases left unmatched: 6. CDR3 region: CASSKDREYYTF. The CDR3 DNA is TGTGCCAGCAGCAAGGACAGGGAATACTACACCTTC.

This rearrangement joins TRBV5-5 to TRBJ1-1, with 10 bases lining up with TRBD1. The CDR3 has 13 amino acids. Germline V gene sequence: CDR1 SGHKS, CDR2 YYEKEE (reference sequence). V trimming: 4 bases; J trimming: 5 bases; junction bases outside the gene matches: 2. CDR3 protein: CASSRDRGTEAFF. The CDR3 bases are TGTGCCAGCAGCCGGGACAGGGGTACTGAAGCTTTCTTT.